These 21 T cell receptor beta chains came from one sample sequenced in a study of early T cells in non-severe SARS-CoV-2 infection. TCRdb recomputed calls from the 5' RACE reads with MiXCR, one row per CDR3 protein. The sample lists 40,000 or so distinct CDR3 sequences, 5.5% occurring once. Sequenced material: whole blood, taken at baseline. All receptors come from an adult who was a healthcare worker with PCR-confirmed SARS-CoV-2 infection or an uninfected control (not recorded which).

This clonotype was picked up many times. The rearrangement uses TRBV18 and TRBJ2-1; 9 bases fit TRBD1. The junction had 2 bases not matched to a gene; V was cut back by 4 bases and J by 4 bases. Germline assignment: CDR1 KGHSH and CDR2 LQKENI. The CDR3 sequence is 14 residues long. CDR3 amino acids: CASSRGTGYNEQFF. The CDR3 DNA reads as TGTGCCAGCTCACGGGGGACAGGGTACAATGAGCAGTTCTTC.

The chain carries TRBV11-3 and TRBJ2-1; D tentatively fits TRBD1 or TRBD2 (5 bases each). With 5 bases removed from V and 9 bases from J, the gap between germline ends came to 11 bases. Looked up from germline, CDR1 is SGHNT and CDR2 is YENEEA. The CDR3 runs to 12 residues. The CDR3 loop reads CASSRDGGEQFF. Written as DNA, the CDR3 is TGTGCCAGCAGCCGGGACGGAGGTGAGCAGTTCTTC.

Many counts were recorded for this clonotype. This chain links TRBV7-8 with TRBJ2-1; no definite D call. The V gene lost 3 bases and the J gene lost 6 bases, with 6 bases spanning the gap. The CDR3 covers 12 residues. Looked up from germline, CDR1 is SGHVS and CDR2 is FQNEAQ. CDR3 loop: CASSLGTNEQFF. CDR3 nucleotide sequence: TGTGCCAGCAGCTTGGGTACCAATGAGCAGTTCTTC.

This clonotype was detected only a few times. The chain employs TRBV30 and TRBJ1-1, with D possibly matching TRBD1 (5 bases). CDR1 is GTSNPN, CDR2 SVGIG, per germline (reference sequence). The CDR3 is 13 residues long. V gave up 5 bases and J gave up 6 bases, with 16 bases separating them. The chain's CDR3 is CAWVRTSLSEAFF. CDR3 DNA: TGTGCCTGGGTTAGGACAAGCTTATCTGAAGCTTTCTTT.

The V gene is TRBV10-3, the J gene TRBJ2-2; D perhaps matches TRBD1 (6 bases). The CDR3 has 14 amino acids. The V and J ends lost 4 bases and 5 bases respectively, with 11 bases between them. Germline V gene sequence: CDR1 ENHRY, CDR2 SYGVKD. For the CDR3, the DNA is TGTGCCATCAGTGTACAGGGTTTGACCGGGGAGCTGTTTTTT. Its translation is CAISVQGLTGELFF.

This clonotype was found many times. The chain joins TRBV7-9 to TRBJ2-7, with 7 bases that match TRBD1. The J segment lost 2 bases and the V segment lost 6 bases, leaving 10 bases of the junction unmatched. Germline V gene lookup returns CDR1 SEHNR and CDR2 FQNEAQ (reference sequence). The CDR3 contains 15 residues. The DNA of the CDR3 is TGTGCCAGCAGGCCCGGACAGGCACTCCCCTACGAGCAGTACTTC. Protein sequence: CASRPGQALPYEQYF.

J is TRBJ2-3 and V is TRBV9, with 9 bases identical to TRBD2. The CDR3 contains 15 residues. J was trimmed by 1 base and V by 3 bases; bases with no gene match: 3. Germline-derived CDR1 and CDR2 are SGDLS and YYNGEE. This CDR3 reads CASSARLAGTDTQYF. The CDR3 bases are TGTGCCAGCAGCGCCCGACTAGCGGGCACAGATACGCAGTATTTT.

At least ten counts were recorded for this clonotype. The V gene is TRBV7-9, the J gene TRBJ2-1; 10 bases agree with TRBD2. The CDR3 consists of 16 residues. Germline V gene sequence: CDR1 SEHNR, CDR2 FQNEAQ (reference sequence). V was clipped by 5 bases and J by 3 bases; unmatched bases: 7. CDR3 sequence (DNA): TGTGCCAGCAGCGGACCTAGCGGGAGAAGCTACAATGAGCAGTTCTTC. Protein product: CASSGPSGRSYNEQFF.

The chain has TRBV3-1 and TRBJ2-4; D possibly uses TRBD1 or TRBD2 (5 bases each). The germline V gene encodes CDR1 LGHDT and CDR2 YNNKEL (reference sequence). The V gene lost 4 bases and the J gene lost 8 bases, with 12 bases spanning the gap. This CDR3 is built from 13 residues. CDR3 in amino acids: CASSLSGGHIQYF. The CDR3 DNA sequence: TGTGCCAGCAGCCTTTCTGGGGGACACATTCAGTACTTC.

This clonotype was recorded many times. This rearrangement joins TRBV12-2 to TRBJ1-5. TRBV12-2 is labeled a pseudogene. The CDR3 is 13 amino acids. In DNA form, the CDR3 reads TGTGCAAGTCGCTTAGAAGAGAATCAGCCCCAGCATTTT. It yields the protein CASRLEENQPQHF.

Points on this clonotype: A read error is possible here, since a much larger clone lies one base away. V gene TRBV29-1 combines with J gene TRBJ1-2; D remains unclear. The CDR3 is 15 amino acids. Germline V gives CDR1 SQVTM, CDR2 ANQGSEA. Here the CDR3 reads CGVEGIGVRGYGYTF. CDR3 nucleotides: TGCGGCGTTGAAGGAATTGGCGTCCGGGGTTATGGCTACACCTTC.

This clonotype was found a few times. This chain joins TRBV11-2 and TRBJ1-1; the match to TRBD1 covers 10 bases. CDR1 SGHAT and CDR2 FQNNGV come from the germline V gene. The V segment lost 5 bases and the J segment 0 bases; nucleotides outside the gene matches: 6. CDR3 length: 16 amino acids. CDR3 amino acids: CASSLTGGSMNTEAFF. As DNA, the CDR3 is TGTGCCAGCAGCCTGACAGGGGGCTCTATGAACACTGAAGCTTTCTTT. Full variable domain (rest looked up from reference TRBV11-2 and TRBJ1-1): EAGVAQSPRYKIIEKRQSVAFWCNPISGHATLYWYQQILGQGPKLLIQFQNNGVVDDSQLPKDRFSAERLKGVDSTLKIQPAKLEDSAVYLCASSLTGGSMNTEAFFGQGTRLTVV.

This clonotype appeared many times. V gene TRBV27 combines with J gene TRBJ2-7; tentative D call: TRBD2 (6 bases). This CDR3 comprises 12 residues. V gave up 8 bases and J gave up 0 bases, with 8 bases separating them. Germline assignment: CDR1 MNHEY and CDR2 SMNVEV (reference sequence). Written as DNA, the CDR3 is TGTGCCAGCGGGAGGACCTCCTACGAGCAGTACTTC. Translating it yields CASGRTSYEQYF.

This clonotype has at least ten counts. The J gene is TRBJ2-3, the V gene TRBV6-2 or TRBV6-3; D ambiguous. This CDR3 has 14 residues. V was cut by 0 bases and J by 5 bases, with 9 bases left in between. The germline CDR1 and CDR2 sequences are MNHEY and SVGEGT. Written as DNA, the CDR3 is TGTGCCAGCAGTTACTCGACCCGGAGAGATACGCAGTATTTT. Translating it yields CASSYSTRRDTQYF.

The chain is built from TRBV11-2 and TRBJ1-2; unclear D gene. From germline, CDR1 is SGHAT and CDR2 FQNNGV. This CDR3 is 16 amino acids long. The ends were cut back, 4 bases at V and 4 bases at J, with 19 bases in the middle. The CDR3 nucleotides are TGTGCCAGCAGCTCTGAGGCCGTGGCGGGTCGCTATGGCTACACCTTC. The encoded protein is CASSSEAVAGRYGYTF.

This clonotype has at least ten counts. This chain connects TRBV12-3 or TRBV12-4 to TRBJ2-5; tentatively, D is TRBD2 (6 bases). The CDR3 spans 14 residues. Trimming stripped 5 bases from V and 4 bases from J, with 14 bases between. The CDR3 DNA is TGTGCCAGCAGTAAGGGACTGCCCATAGAGACCCAGTACTTC. This translates into CASSKGLPIETQYF.

This clonotype was detected only a few times. The chain has TRBV3-1 and TRBJ2-1, with TRBD2 matching 14 bases. The germline V gene has CDR1 LGHDT and CDR2 YNNKEL (reference sequence). V lost 4 bases, J lost 5 bases, and 4 bases stayed unmatched. The CDR3 loop spans 16 amino acids. CDR3 in amino acids: CASSRRLAGGNNEQFF. The CDR3 region has the DNA TGTGCCAGCAGCCGAAGACTAGCGGGGGGGAACAATGAGCAGTTCTTC.

This clonotype was counted many times. This rearrangement joins TRBV28 to TRBJ2-7, with 7 bases matching TRBD1. Germline lookup yields CDR1 MDHEN and CDR2 SYDVKM. Trimming took 6 bases from V and 1 from J; bases not matched to a gene: 6. The CDR3 consists of 14 residues. The CDR3 here is CASRDRSLSYEQYF. The CDR3 DNA is TGTGCCAGCAGGGACAGGTCGTTATCCTACGAGCAGTACTTC.

This clonotype was observed at least ten times. This rearrangement joins TRBV6-1 to TRBJ2-5; D is perhaps TRBD1 or TRBD2 (5 bases each). CDR1 and CDR2 from the germline V gene are MNHNS and SASEGT. V was cut by 8 bases and J by 2 bases, with 18 bases left in between. CDR3 length equals 15 residues. The CDR3 is CASGRGTGNQETQYF. The CDR3 DNA reads TGTGCCAGCGGACGAGGGACGGGGAATCAAGAGACCCAGTACTTC.

This clonotype came up many times. The V and J genes are TRBV27 and TRBJ1-1; 9 positions match TRBD1. CDR3 length: 13 residues. V shed 10 bases and J 5 bases; nucleotides not matched to a gene: 8. CDR1 MNHEY and CDR2 SMNVEV come from the germline V gene (reference sequence). CDR3 nucleotides: TGTGCCACCGGAAACAGGGGGCAAACTGAAGCTTTCTTT. It codes for CATGNRGQTEAFF.

This clonotype was seen repeatedly, ten times or more. This chain joins TRBV5-1 and TRBJ2-7; D not resolved. The germline CDR1 and CDR2 sequences are SGHRS and YFSETQ. With 0 bases removed from V and 6 bases from J, the gap between germline ends came to 13 bases. The CDR3 length is 14 residues. CDR3: CASSLEPSWGEQYF. CDR3 nucleotides: TGCGCCAGCAGCTTGGAACCCTCTTGGGGCGAGCAGTACTTC.